Below, 7 T cell receptor beta chains from the same sample are listed, as sequenced in a study of T cell changes during pregnancy in multiple sclerosis. Repertoires were generated with immunoSEQ multiplex PCR, while TCRdb's copy carries only in-frame clones and drops some. Of some 130,000 clones in the sample, roughly 95% are singletons; the top ten hold 0.44%. The source was peripheral blood, collected after pregnancy. These receptors came from a female donor with multiple sclerosis, enrolled in a pregnancy study.

The V gene is TRBV14, the J gene TRBJ2-5; D not resolved. Germline CDR1 reads SGHDN; CDR2 reads FVKESK. V dropped 3 bases and J dropped 2 bases, with 10 bases sitting between them. The CDR3 sequence is 14 residues long. The CDR3 DNA follows: TGTGCCAGCAGCCACTCTGACGGGCAAGAGACCCAGTACTTC. Translating it yields CASSHSDGQETQYF.

The chain combines TRBV7-6 with TRBJ2-1, with TRBD2 as a possible D gene (5 bases). V gave up 2 bases and J gave up 0 bases, with 14 bases separating them. There are 17 residues in the CDR3. Germline CDR1 SGHVS, CDR2 FNYEAQ. The CDR3 loop is CASSLSGGPSSYNEQFF. For the CDR3, the DNA is TGTGCCAGCAGCTTATCGGGCGGGCCTAGCTCCTACAATGAGCAGTTCTTC.

The gene calls are TRBV6-5 and TRBJ2-7; perhaps TRBD1 as D (6 bases). The CDR3 spans 13 residues. Germline values: CDR1 MNHEY, CDR2 SVGAGI. The V gene lost 5 bases and the J gene lost 6 bases, with 14 bases spanning the gap. The CDR3 nucleotides read TGTGCCAGCAGTCCGGGACACTATGGCGAGCAGTACTTC. Its protein is CASSPGHYGEQYF.

The rearrangement links TRBV19 to TRBJ1-1; D possibly corresponds to TRBD1 (5 bases). Germline CDR1 LNHDA, CDR2 SQIVND (reference sequence). The CDR3 loop spans 12 amino acids. CDR3 region: CAAGGSYTEAFF. The CDR3 DNA reads TGTGCAGCTGGGGGGAGTTACACTGAAGCTTTCTTT. The entire variable domain, with the rest obtained from reference TRBV19 and TRBJ1-1, is as follows: DGGITQSPKYLFRKEGQNVTLSCEQNLNHDAMYWYRQDPGQGLRLIYYSQIVNDFQKGDIAEGYSVSREKKESFPLTVTSAQKNPTAFYLCAAGGSYTEAFFGQGTRLTVV.

This clone was seen just once. The CDR3 sequence: CASSSASGGASGMNTEAFF. The CDR3 nucleotides read TGTGCCAGCAGTTCCGCATCAGGGGGCGCGAGTGGGATGAACACTGAAGCTTTCTTT. The V and J genes are TRBV28 and TRBJ1-1; 8 bases are shared with TRBD1. The CDR3 consists of 19 residues. The junction had 16 bases not matched to a gene; V was cut back by 4 bases and J by 0 bases. Germline CDR1 is MDHEN and CDR2 is SYDVKM.

The rearrangement joins TRBV13 to TRBJ2-5; 12 nucleotides agree with TRBD2. CDR1 is PRHDT and CDR2 is FYEKMQ in the germline V gene (reference sequence). V trimming: 5 bases; J trimming: 5 bases; junction bases outside the gene matches: 6. The CDR3 runs to 15 residues. The CDR3 protein is CASSRRLAGAETQYF. The CDR3 nucleotides read TGTGCCAGCAGCCGGCGACTAGCGGGAGCGGAGACCCAGTACTTC.

This clone was recorded only once. The V gene is TRBV9, the J gene TRBJ1-4; 8 nucleotides match TRBD1. The V gene end was trimmed by 3 bases and the J gene end by 0 bases; junction bases not matched to a gene: 1. The CDR3 runs 15 residues. Germline assignment: CDR1 SGDLS and CDR2 YYNGEE. CDR3: CASSATGATNEKLFF. The DNA for the CDR3 is TGTGCCAGCAGCGCGACAGGGGCAACTAATGAAAAACTGTTTTTT.